This T cell receptor (beta chain) comes out of a study of spatial heterogeneity in lung cancer. Study-wide findings and caveats: Blood carried ubiquitous expanded tumor TCRs more at resection than follow-up.

The CDR3 is 15 residues long. Trimming left V 7 bases short and J 0 bases short, with 16 bases between. Germline CDR1 and CDR2: DFQATT and SNEGSKA (reference sequence). About this clonotype: Its target is unknown. A much bigger clone sits one base away, suggesting this may be a read error.

Individual TCR cDNA molecules each bore their own unique molecular identifier. TCRdb processed the 5' RACE reads anew with MiXCR; each CDR3 protein has one entry. The sample has tens of thousands of distinct CDR3 sequences; roughly 6.6% are singletons. The sample's time point: sample taken at primary tumor resection. The donors, fewer than 95 patients with untreated early-stage non-small cell lung cancer, provided the samples. The sequenced material consisted of unsorted whole RNA from tumor, nontumor lung or frozen PBMC. The sequenced sample was PBMCs, obtained at surgery. The genes are TRBV20-1 and TRBJ1-5; weak D call: TRBD1 (6 bases). This sequence was found in a female donor with early-stage non-small cell lung cancer. CDR3 loop: CSVWDTAYSNQPQHF. CDR3 in DNA: TGCAGTGTTTGGGACACGGCTTATAGCAATCAGCCCCAGCATTTT.